These 32 T cell receptor beta chains came from one sample sequenced in a study of blood T cell repertoires in COVID-19. Only in-frame clones appear in the TCRdb table, and some are missing; sequencing was by immunoSEQ multiplex PCR. The table shows under 250,000 clones, with around 86% occurring only once. Material: peripheral blood. These receptors came from a man aged 50 to 59 with COVID-19, enrolled during active disease.

The chain is built from TRBV3-1 (or the pseudogene TRBV3-2) and TRBJ2-5, with D maybe TRBD2 (5 bases). Trimming removed 4 bases at V and 5 bases at J, with 8 bases between. This CDR3 is built from 12 residues. The germline gives CDR1 LGHDT, CDR2 YNNKEL (reference sequence). The chain's CDR3 is CASSRGDETQYF. CDR3 DNA sequence: TGTGCCAGCAGCCGGGGAGATGAGACCCAGTACTTC.

CDR3 loop: CATGKRESGEQFF. The CDR3 DNA sequence: TGTGCCACCGGTAAGCGGGAGTCTGGTGAGCAGTTCTTC. The chain couples TRBV24-1 to TRBJ2-1; 8 nucleotides line up with TRBD2. The ends lost 9 bases at V and 9 bases at J; junction bases unmatched: 9. The CDR3 is 13 amino acids. Germline V gene lookup returns CDR1 KGHDR and CDR2 SFDVKD.

The rearrangement links TRBV7-8 to TRBJ1-5; D is ambiguous. The CDR3 totals 17 residues. Germline lookup yields CDR1 SGHVS and CDR2 FQNEAQ. V dropped 6 bases and J dropped 0 bases, with 18 bases sitting between them. The CDR3 nucleotides read TGTGCCAGCAGTCCCATAAACGACTATTATAGCAATCAGCCCCAGCATTTT. It translates to CASSPINDYYSNQPQHF.

This clone was seen a few times. This chain connects TRBV29-1 to TRBJ2-1, with 8 bases matching TRBD2. The CDR3 is 11 residues long. Losses at the gene ends were 1 base for V and 13 bases for J; bases not matched to a gene: 3. The V gene's germline CDR1 is SQVTM and CDR2 ANQGSEA. The DNA of the CDR3 is TGCAGCGTTGAAGGCGGGGGGCGTCAGTTCTTC. Translated, it gives CSVEGGGRQFF.

The chain joins TRBV19 to TRBJ1-4; 7 positions match TRBD1. This CDR3 region has 14 residues. Unmatched junction bases numbered 8, after V lost 6 bases and J lost 7 bases. Germline V CDR1 and CDR2: LNHDA, SQIVND (reference sequence). This chain's CDR3 is CASRAGRGTEKLFF. CDR3 coding DNA: TGTGCCAGTAGGGCGGGCAGGGGGACTGAAAAACTGTTTTTT.

The V gene is TRBV6-5, the J gene TRBJ2-5, with TRBD2 matching 7 bases. The V and J ends lost 5 bases and 2 bases, in that order; junction bases with no gene match: 5. Germline loops: CDR1 MNHEY, CDR2 SVGAGI. The CDR3 consists of 14 residues. As DNA, the CDR3 is TGTGCCAGCAGTCCTAGGGACTATCAAGAGACCCAGTACTTC. It encodes CASSPRDYQETQYF.

This clone was counted once. The chain uses TRBV9 and TRBJ2-3, with 7 bases that match TRBD2. The CDR3 runs to 15 residues. CDR1 and CDR2 (germline): SGDLS, YYNGEE. V trimming: 4 bases; J trimming: 3 bases; junction bases outside the gene matches: 8. As DNA, the CDR3 is TGTGCCAGCAGCACCCGACCGGGGGGTACAGATACGCAGTATTTT. This encodes CASSTRPGGTDTQYF.

The chain links TRBV5-5 to TRBJ1-5; D remains ambiguous. V was clipped by 4 bases and J by 1 base, with 18 bases between them. The CDR3 is made up of 17 amino acids. Germline V gene lookup returns CDR1 SGHKS and CDR2 YYEKEE (reference sequence). CDR3 sequence reads: CASSAQLGMRSNQPQHF. As DNA, the CDR3 is TGTGCCAGCAGCGCACAACTCGGGATGAGGAGCAATCAGCCCCAGCATTTT. The full variable domain, its missing parts supplied by reference TRBV5-5 and TRBJ1-5, is DAGVTQSPTHLIKTRGQQVTLRCSPISGHKSVSWYQQVLGQGPQFIFQYYEKEERGRGNFPDRFSARQFPNYSSELNVNALLLGDSALYLCASSAQLGMRSNQPQHFGDGTRLSIL.

The sample holds one count of this clone. The V call is TRBV19, the J call TRBJ2-5; 10 bases align to TRBD2. Looked up from germline, CDR1 is LNHDA and CDR2 is SQIVND (reference sequence). The junction had 9 bases not matched to a gene; V was cut back by 3 bases and J by 5 bases. The CDR3 totals 16 residues. The CDR3 here is CASSIDVAGGSETQYF. The CDR3 DNA reads TGTGCCAGTAGTATCGATGTAGCGGGGGGTTCTGAGACCCAGTACTTC. Full variable domain (missing parts from reference TRBV19 and TRBJ2-5): DGGITQSPKYLFRKEGQNVTLSCEQNLNHDAMYWYRQDPGQGLRLIYYSQIVNDFQKGDIAEGYSVSREKKESFPLTVTSAQKNPTAFYLCASSIDVAGGSETQYFGPGTRLLVL.

On this clone: The sample has other DNA sequences that encode this CDR3 too. This chain joins TRBV28 and TRBJ1-6, with D possibly TRBD1 on 6 matching bases. The CDR3 spans 16 residues. Trimming shortened V by 4 bases and J by 0 bases, and 10 bases separated the two germline ends. Germline CDR1 MDHEN, CDR2 SYDVKM. The DNA of the CDR3 is TGTGCCAGCAGTTCACAGGGAAGCTCCTATAATTCACCCCTCCACTTT. This translates into CASSSQGSSYNSPLHF.

The V and J genes are TRBV10-2 and TRBJ2-1; the match to TRBD2 covers 13 bases. CDR3 size: 17 residues. Trimming cost V 0 bases and J 7 bases; bases outside gene matches: 6. Germline assignment: CDR1 WSHSY and CDR2 SAAADI. Written as DNA, the CDR3 is TGCGCCAGCAGTGAGTCGGCACTAGCGGGAGGGCCGAATGAGCAGTTCTTC. As protein: CASSESALAGGPNEQFF.

The chain joins TRBV9 to TRBJ2-2, with D hard to call. The CDR3 is 16 amino acids. Trimming pared 1 base from V and 1 base from J, leaving 11 bases between. CDR1 SGDLS and CDR2 YYNGEE come from the germline V gene. CDR3 nucleotide sequence: TGTGCCAGCAGCGTACTCTCTGGCGGGAACACCGGGGAGCTGTTTTTT. As protein: CASSVLSGGNTGELFF.

This clone has more than one count but fewer than ten. The rearrangement links TRBV18 to TRBJ1-2; TRBD1 aligns across 9 bases. The CDR3 runs 15 residues. J was trimmed by 6 bases and V by 2 bases; bases with no gene match: 7. Germline CDR1 reads KGHSH; CDR2 reads LQKENI. This CDR3 reads CASSPGTGRVDGYTF. The CDR3 DNA is TGTGCCAGCTCACCAGGGACAGGGAGAGTGGATGGCTACACCTTC.

The chain employs TRBV27 and TRBJ2-5, with D perhaps matching TRBD2 (5 bases). Trimming pared 2 bases from V and 7 bases from J, leaving 14 bases between. Germline V gene lookup returns CDR1 MNHEY and CDR2 SMNVEV (reference sequence). This CDR3 has 14 residues. The CDR3 loop is CASSLGGLPGTQYF. In nucleotides, the CDR3 is TGTGCCAGCAGTTTAGGCGGGCTTCCTGGGACCCAGTACTTC.

The V and J genes are TRBV19 and TRBJ1-2; 8 bases are a match to TRBD1. V shed 1 base, J shed 3 bases, and the junction held 10 bases outside the gene matches. Germline V gives CDR1 LNHDA, CDR2 SQIVND (reference sequence). The CDR3 has 17 residues. The DNA of the CDR3 is TGTGCCAGTAGTATAGGAGCAGGGGGCCGAGTCGACTATGGCTACACCTTC. Translating gives CASSIGAGGRVDYGYTF.

This chain links TRBV15 with TRBJ2-3; 11 nucleotides match TRBD1. J was trimmed by 8 bases and V by 4 bases; bases with no gene match: 11. Germline loops: CDR1 LNHNV, CDR2 YYDKDF (reference sequence). The CDR3 loop spans 16 amino acids. The CDR3 nucleotides are TGTGCCACCAGCATGGACAGGGGGCAGAATCCTGGTACGCAGTATTTT. Its protein product is CATSMDRGQNPGTQYF.

The J gene is TRBJ2-1, the V gene TRBV7-2, with TRBD2 identical over 7 bases. With V trimmed by 4 bases and J by 0 bases, 3 bases remained unmatched. This CDR3 has 15 amino acids. In germline, CDR1 is SGHTA, CDR2 FQGNSA. CDR3 sequence reads: CASSWSGDSYNEQFF. The CDR3, as DNA: TGTGCCAGCAGCTGGAGCGGGGACTCCTACAATGAGCAGTTCTTC.

The CDR3, as DNA: TGCGCCAGCAGCTTGGTTCCGGATCAGGGCACTGAAGCTTTCTTT. It is translated as CASSLVPDQGTEAFF. The chain recombines TRBV5-1 with TRBJ1-1, with a possible D match to TRBD1 (5 bases). The CDR3 has 15 amino acids. Germline-derived CDR1 and CDR2 are SGHRS and YFSETQ. Trimming took off 0 bases at V and 4 bases at J, with 13 bases between the two ends.

This clone was picked up one time. The V and J genes are TRBV6-1 and TRBJ1-1, with D possibly being TRBD1 (6 bases). V was trimmed by 2 bases and J by 0 bases, leaving 10 bases between them. The V gene's germline CDR1 is MNHNS and CDR2 SASEGT. This CDR3 has 15 amino acids. CDR3 DNA: TGTGCCAGCAGTGAACAGGGACACATGAACACTGAAGCTTTCTTT. Its protein product is CASSEQGHMNTEAFF.

This clone showed up just once. The junction departs from germline at one end; a sequencing error may be responsible. Here the CDR3 reads CASRLAGGITGELFF. In nucleotides, the CDR3 is TGTGCCAGCAGATTAGCGGGGGGGATCACCGGGGAGCTGTTTTTT. The genes are TRBV7-9 and TRBJ2-2; 11 nucleotides match TRBD2. Germline V gene sequence: CDR1 SEHNR, CDR2 FQNEAQ (reference sequence). The CDR3 has 15 amino acids.

This chain links TRBV6-5 with TRBJ1-6; D not certain. V dropped 2 bases and J dropped 6 bases, with 8 bases sitting between them. This CDR3 has 14 amino acids. CDR1 and CDR2 (germline): MNHEY, SVGAGI. CDR3 bases: TGTGCCAGCAGTTACGGTAGACTTAATTCACCCCTCCACTTT. Its protein product is CASSYGRLNSPLHF.

In DNA, the CDR3 is TGTGCCAGCTCACCTCCGGGACAGGGAGACACCATATATTTT. Amino acid sequence: CASSPPGQGDTIYF. The chain employs TRBV18 and TRBJ1-3; 9 positions agree with TRBD1. The CDR3 spans 14 residues. The germline CDR1 and CDR2 sequences are KGHSH and LQKENI. The junction had 5 bases not matched to a gene; V was cut back by 3 bases and J by 8 bases.

This chain joins TRBV7-2 and TRBJ2-7; D is perhaps TRBD1 (6 bases). The germline gives CDR1 SGHTA, CDR2 FQGNSA. This CDR3 contains 14 residues. V was clipped by 1 base and J by 5 bases, with 12 bases between them. The CDR3 region is CASSLVQGLDEQYF. The CDR3 DNA reads as TGTGCCAGCAGCTTAGTACAGGGTCTCGACGAGCAGTACTTC.

This clone was seen only once. CDR3 amino acids: CASNLPHSGNTIYF. The CDR3 DNA follows: TGTGCCAGTAACCTCCCACACTCTGGAAACACCATATATTTT. The V and J genes are TRBV19 and TRBJ1-3; D call uncertain. The CDR3 has 14 residues. Germline loops: CDR1 LNHDA, CDR2 SQIVND (reference sequence). V lost 7 bases, J lost 0 bases, and 10 bases lay in between.

The J gene is TRBJ2-7, the V gene TRBV4-2; the match to TRBD1 covers 8 bases. The trim removed 3 bases at V and 3 bases at J, leaving 10 bases unmatched. The germline V gene encodes CDR1 LGHNA and CDR2 YNFKEQ. The CDR3 runs to 16 residues. Here the CDR3 reads CASSHLTGGSHYEQYF. The CDR3 coding sequence is TGTGCCAGCAGCCATTTAACAGGGGGATCCCACTACGAGCAGTACTTC.

The genes are TRBV14 and TRBJ2-1; TRBD2 aligns across 14 bases. CDR3 length: 20 amino acids. The V and J ends lost 4 bases and 4 bases, in that order; junction bases with no gene match: 15. CDR1 is SGHDN, CDR2 FVKESK, per germline. The CDR3 reads CASSPSGAGTSGRVYNEQFF. Here the CDR3 DNA reads TGTGCCAGCAGCCCATCAGGGGCTGGGACTAGCGGGAGAGTTTACAATGAGCAGTTCTTC.

The gene calls are TRBV5-4 and TRBJ1-1; 7 nucleotides agree with TRBD1. CDR3 length equals 15 residues. Germline CDR1 and CDR2: SGHNT and YYREEE (reference sequence). V lost 3 bases, J lost 0 bases, and 5 bases stayed unmatched. CDR3 DNA: TGTGCCAGCAGCTCTAGGACAGGATTGAACACTGAAGCTTTCTTT. This gives the protein CASSSRTGLNTEAFF.

The rearrangement uses TRBV19 and TRBJ2-1; 7 bases align to TRBD1. This CDR3 comprises 15 residues. CDR1 is LNHDA and CDR2 is SQIVND in the germline V gene (reference sequence). Germline trimming cut 3 bases from V and 7 bases from J; bases unmatched to any gene: 9. The CDR3: CASSMRQGPVNEQFF. CDR3 sequence (DNA): TGTGCCAGTAGTATGAGACAGGGACCTGTGAATGAGCAGTTCTTC.

The chain joins TRBV7-8 to TRBJ1-6; D remains unclear. The CDR3 spans 16 residues. Germline V CDR1 and CDR2: SGHVS, FQNEAQ. V was pared by 5 bases and J by 2 bases, with 13 bases between. CDR3 DNA: TGTGCCAGCAGCCCCACGTCGGTCGCCTATAATTCACCCCTCCACTTT. Residues: CASSPTSVAYNSPLHF.

This chain links TRBV14 with TRBJ2-7, with TRBD1 matching 7 bases. Germline loops: CDR1 SGHDN, CDR2 FVKESK. The ends lost 3 bases at V and 7 bases at J; junction bases unmatched: 9. The CDR3 contains 14 residues. CDR3 nucleotide sequence: TGTGCCAGCAGCCATAGTGGACAGGTTCGGGAGCAGTACTTC. It specifies CASSHSGQVREQYF.

This chain links TRBV6-2 or TRBV6-3 with TRBJ1-3, with D perhaps TRBD1 (6 bases). This CDR3 has 16 residues. CDR1 is MNHEY, CDR2 SVGEGT, per germline. V lost 5 bases to trimming and J lost 1 base, with 15 bases between them. As DNA, the CDR3 is TGTGCCAGCAGTCTCTTCCGACAGGCTTCTGGAAACACCATATATTTT. This sequence encodes CASSLFRQASGNTIYF.

In its sample, this clone was seen once. The chain employs TRBV19 and TRBJ2-1; TRBD2 aligns across 7 bases. The CDR3 totals 16 residues. Germline CDR1 LNHDA, CDR2 SQIVND (reference sequence). Trimming cost V 9 bases and J 3 bases; bases outside gene matches: 14. CDR3 loop: CASTGVAGDYYNEQFF. CDR3 bases: TGTGCCAGCACCGGGGTGGCGGGAGATTACTACAATGAGCAGTTCTTC.